The clone carrying this T cell receptor beta chain was seen more than once but under ten times. No antigen is known for it. Tagging with unique molecular identifiers was a feature of the TCR beta cDNA libraries. Each batch of roughly 1 to 11 million T cells produced hundreds of thousands of cDNA molecules. From the PCR reads, TCRdb called clonotypes with MiXCR, one entry per CDR3 protein. Here the sample spans 800,000 to 950,000 distinct CDR3 sequences, 53% being singletons. These data belong to a study of post-analysis software for immune sequencing data. Whole-study context: Patients had relapsing-remitting, secondary progressive or progressive-relapsing multiple sclerosis; some lacked subtype.

This CDR3 region has 15 residues. V was cut by 8 bases and J by 2 bases, with 21 bases left in between. Germline V CDR1 and CDR2: DFQATT, SNEGSKA (reference sequence). The study's findings and limits: Patients carried 5 or 6 TRBV segments more frequently than controls did, and TRBV5-6, TRBV5-1 and TRBV20-1 were among them. When the samples were clustered directly with F measure, those that had been prepared in the same batch showed strong co-clustering. The normalized Chao1 diversity of multiple sclerosis patients was significantly lower than that of controls.

The V and J genes are TRBV20-1 and TRBJ1-2, with D possibly TRBD1 on 5 matching bases. The TCR originated in a girl aged 5-17 years with multiple sclerosis. Sequencing input: blood. The DNA of the CDR3 is TGCAGTCCGAAAGAGGCAGCAGGGAGAAACTATGGCTACACCTTC. Protein product: CSPKEAAGRNYGYTF.